Listed below are T cell receptor beta chains from one sample, sequenced in a study of T cell changes during pregnancy in multiple sclerosis. Repertoires were generated with immunoSEQ multiplex PCR, while TCRdb's copy carries only in-frame clones and drops some. Altogether tens of thousands of clones are present, 91% being singletons, with the ten largest covering under 6.5%. The material sequenced was CD8+ T cells from peripheral blood mononuclear cells, taken in the second trimester of pregnancy. The origin of the receptors is a female donor with multiple sclerosis, enrolled in a pregnancy study. Each CDR3 is given with its conserved first and last residue. The D gene is left open where the match is weak. Size is omitted from some rows. Given values are once, few, many or a class for expanded clones.

clone_size j_call d_call v_call cdr3_nt cdr3_aa
. TRBJ1-4 . TRBV29-1 TGCAGCGTTTCCCTGGGAGGGTATGAAAAACTGTTTTTT CSVSLGGYEKLFF
. TRBJ1-5 TRBD1 TRBV5-5 TGTGCCAGCAGCCTAACGGGACAGTTCAATCAGCCCCAGCATTTT CASSLTGQFNQPQHF
. TRBJ2-3 . TRBV30 TGTGCCTGGAGTAGGGGGGATACGCAGTATTTT CAWSRGDTQYF
. TRBJ1-1 . TRBV14 TGTGCCAGCAGCCAAGGGTGGGCTTACACTGAAGCTTTCTTT CASSQGWAYTEAFF
few TRBJ2-1 . TRBV27 TGTGCCAGCAGTTATGGGGCAACCTACAATGAGCAGTTCTTC CASSYGATYNEQFF
. TRBJ1-1 . TRBV19 TGTGCCAGTACCTATGCGGGGAAAACTGAAGCTTTCTTT CASTYAGKTEAFF
. TRBJ2-1 TRBD2 TRBV2 TGTGCCAGCAGTGACCAGACTAGCGGGAGGGCCTTCTACAATGAGCAGTTCTTC CASSDQTSGRAFYNEQFF
. TRBJ2-4 . TRBV2 TGTGCCAGCAGTGACCGGGATTTAGCCAAAAACATTCAGTACTTC CASSDRDLAKNIQYF
. TRBJ2-3 . TRBV4-3 TGCGCCAGCAGCCAAGGGGCGCTCCGTCCAGATACGCAGTATTTT CASSQGALRPDTQYF
. TRBJ2-7 TRBD1 TRBV4-2 TGTGCCAGCAGCCAACCGCCGGGACAGGGGGCGGACGAGCAGTACTTC CASSQPPGQGADEQYF
. TRBJ2-7 . TRBV19 TGTGCCAGTAGCAAAGCAATAATGGGGGGCTCCTACGAGCAGTACTTC CASSKAIMGGSYEQYF
. TRBJ2-4 TRBD1 TRBV30 TGTGCCTGGAGTACCGGGACAGGGTTTCAGTACTTC CAWSTGTGFQYF
. TRBJ1-2 . TRBV29-1 TGCAGCGTACGGACGGGGGAAAACTATGGCTACACCTTC CSVRTGENYGYTF
. TRBJ2-7 TRBD1 TRBV12-5 TGTGCTACCTCATCCGGGACAGGGGGCGAAGAGTACTTC CATSSGTGGEEYF
. TRBJ2-7 . TRBV13 TGTGCCAGCAGCCGGGGGACGGCGGAGATCTCCTACGAGCAGTACTTC CASSRGTAEISYEQYF
. TRBJ2-4 . TRBV6-1 TGTGCCAGCAGTGAACCCCCGGGGGGACATATAAACATTCAGTACTTC CASSEPPGGHINIQYF
few TRBJ1-2 . TRBV27 TGTGCCAGCAGTTTAACCGGGACATTTAAGGGCTACACCTTC CASSLTGTFKGYTF
. TRBJ1-2 . TRBV5-1 TGCGCCAGCAGCTTGGGATTTGGGGGGATGGTCTATGGCTACACCTTC CASSLGFGGMVYGYTF
. TRBJ2-2 . TRBV5-1 TGCGCCAGCAGCTCCCTGACAGCGAACACCGGGGAGCTGTTTTTT CASSSLTANTGELFF
. TRBJ2-7 . TRBV15 TGTGCCGCCTCAGGGGACTACGAGCAGTACTTC CAASGDYEQYF
. TRBJ2-7 . TRBV6-1 TGTGCCAGCAGTGAGGACGACTACGAGCAGTACTTC CASSEDDYEQYF
. TRBJ1-5 . TRBV19 TGTGCCAGTAACCCTACAGGGCGAGACCAGCCCCAGCATTTT CASNPTGRDQPQHF
. TRBJ2-1 . TRBV7-9 TGTGCCAGCAGCCCCAGTGGACAGCTTGAGCAGTTCTTC CASSPSGQLEQFF
. TRBJ2-5 TRBD2 TRBV13 TGTGCCAGCAGCTCCGGGACTAGCGGGAGGAAGGAGACCCAGTACTTC CASSSGTSGRKETQYF
. TRBJ1-1 . TRBV5-6 TGTGCCAGCAGCAACGGAAGAAGGACCCCGGGGACTGAAGCTTTCTTT CASSNGRRTPGTEAFF
. TRBJ1-3 TRBD1 TRBV28 TGTGCCAGCAGCCCCCCATCGCAGGGGGTCCCTGGAAACACCATATATTTT CASSPPSQGVPGNTIYF
. TRBJ2-3 TRBD2 TRBV7-6 TGTGCCAGCAGCTTAGCGGGCGGGGGGCCCACAGATACGCAGTATTTT CASSLAGGGPTDTQYF
. TRBJ1-1 . TRBV29-1 TGCAGCGTTGAGTCCTATGCAGGGAACACTGAAGCTTTCTTT CSVESYAGNTEAFF
. TRBJ2-7 . TRBV7-9 TGTGCCAGCAGCTTAGTTTTCGGGGCCTACGAGCAGTACTTC CASSLVFGAYEQYF
. TRBJ2-7 . TRBV4-1 TGCGCCAGCAGCCAAGATCTGGGGGGTAACGAGCAGTACTTC CASSQDLGGNEQYF
. TRBJ2-3 . TRBV1 TGCACCAGCAGCCAACTGGGACAGGGAGGCACAGATACGCAGTATTTT CTSSQLGQGGTDTQYF
. TRBJ1-5 TRBD1 TRBV30 TGTGCCTGGAGTACGGGACAGGGGATGGGGACCCAGCATTTT CAWSTGQGMGTQHF
. TRBJ2-3 TRBD2 TRBV5-4 TGTGCCAGCAGCACAAAATTCGGGACTAGCGGGAGGGAGACAGATACGCAGTATTTT CASSTKFGTSGRETDTQYF
. TRBJ2-7 . TRBV29-1 TGCAGCGTTGAACGGGGAACCCCCCACGAGCAGTACTTC CSVERGTPHEQYF
. TRBJ2-3 TRBD2 TRBV4-1 TGCGCCAGCAGCCAAGGGGCTAGCGGGAGTGATACGCAGTATTTT CASSQGASGSDTQYF
. TRBJ2-1 . TRBV18 TGTGCCAGCCCAACTCCCACCGAGCAGTTCTTC CASPTPTEQFF
. TRBJ2-7 . TRBV2 TGTGCCAGCAGTGAGGGGGTGGGAGGCCGCTACGAGCAGTACTTC CASSEGVGGRYEQYF
. TRBJ2-1 TRBD2 TRBV27 TGTGCCAGCAGTCACCAAGGGCGGGAGGGCGTAGATGAGCAGTTCTTC CASSHQGREGVDEQFF
. TRBJ2-7 . TRBV25-1 TGTGCCAGCAGTGACTTCTACGAGCAGTACTTC CASSDFYEQYF
. TRBJ2-3 TRBD2 TRBV19 TGTGCCAGTAGCAAACTAGCGGGACGCACAGATACGCAGTATTTT CASSKLAGRTDTQYF
. TRBJ2-7 TRBD1 TRBV6-1 TGTGCCAGCCGGACCGGGACAGGGAACTACGAGCAGTACTTC CASRTGTGNYEQYF
. TRBJ2-5 TRBD2 TRBV5-5 TGTGCCAGCGGCTTGGGTAGCGGGGGGGGTCAAGAGACCCAGTACTTC CASGLGSGGGQETQYF
. TRBJ2-2 TRBD2 TRBV4-2 TGTGCCAGCAGCCAAGAAGCGGGGGGTCTGGCCGGGGAGCTGTTTTTT CASSQEAGGLAGELFF
. TRBJ2-1 . TRBV5-1 TGCGCCAGCAGCTTGGGGGACACAATAAGGGATGAGCAGTTCTTC CASSLGDTIRDEQFF